This T cell receptor (beta chain) was documented in a study of T cell responses to AZD1222 COVID-19 vaccine. Findings and limits, study-wide: Spike as a whole was targeted by vaccine-associated CD4 TCRs, dominant at 160-218 and 743-854. None of the repertoires were sampled until the peak T cell response had passed.

Assay: immunoSEQ multiplex PCR; the TCRdb copy retains only in-frame clones and omits some. In the table there are roughly 140,000 clones, around nine tenths of which are singletons. This clone occurred once. Antigen specificity is unknown. The CDR3 loop spans 16 amino acids. Germline-derived CDR1 and CDR2 are MNHEY and SMNVEV (reference sequence). Trimming removed 5 bases at V and 2 bases at J, with 16 bases between. The material was peripheral blood, obtained on day 0 of MenACWY control vaccination. The receptor was derived from an adult in good health. V is TRBV27 and J is TRBJ2-1; TRBD1 might be the D (6 bases). Here the CDR3 DNA reads TGTGCCAGCAGTCGCCCCGCAGGGGCAGCCTACAATGAGCAGTTCTTC. It specifies CASSRPAGAAYNEQFF.